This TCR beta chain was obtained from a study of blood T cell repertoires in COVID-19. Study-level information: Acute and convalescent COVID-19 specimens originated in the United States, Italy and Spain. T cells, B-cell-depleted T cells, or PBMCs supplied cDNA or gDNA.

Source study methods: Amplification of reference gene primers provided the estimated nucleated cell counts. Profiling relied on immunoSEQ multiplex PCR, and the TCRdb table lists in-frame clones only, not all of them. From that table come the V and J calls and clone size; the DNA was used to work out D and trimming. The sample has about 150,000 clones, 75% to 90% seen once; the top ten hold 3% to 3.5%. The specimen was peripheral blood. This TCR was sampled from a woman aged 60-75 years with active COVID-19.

Here the CDR3 reads CASSPPAGTYNEQFF. The CDR3 coding sequence is TGTGCCAGCAGCCCGCCAGCGGGAACGTACAATGAGCAGTTCTTC. V usage is TRBV4-2 and J usage is TRBJ2-1; 7 bases match TRBD2. This CDR3 is 15 amino acids long. J lost 4 bases, V lost 4 bases, and 7 bases had no gene match. Looked up from germline, CDR1 is LGHNA and CDR2 is YNFKEQ.